This is a list of T cell receptor beta chains from one sample in a study of shared clonotypes between healthy human individuals. Only in-frame clones appear in the TCRdb table, and some are missing; sequencing was by immunoSEQ multiplex PCR. The sample has about 500,000 clones, more than 70% seen once. Sequencing was carried out using PBMCs. The receptors come from a woman in her thirties or forties in good health. Some clones in this sample may be carry-over from other donors' samples. Each CDR3 is given with its conserved first and last residue. D genes are given only for firm matches. The size entry is marked missing in some rows and otherwise reads once, few, many or a size class.

j_call d_call clone_size v_call cdr3_nt cdr3_aa
TRBJ1-3 NA NA TRBV30 TGTGCCTGGTCCTCTGGAAACACCATATATTTT CAWSSGNTIYF
TRBJ2-5 NA NA TRBV30 TGTGCCTGGAGTGTACAGGGTAGGGAGACCCAGTACTTC CAWSVQGRETQYF
TRBJ1-5 TRBD1 NA TRBV19 TGTGCCAGTAGTCAACAGGGGGCGGGTCAGCCCCAGCATTTT CASSQQGAGQPQHF
TRBJ2-1 NA NA TRBV5-4 TGTGCCAGCAGCTGGTCACTAGAATCCTACAATGAGCAGTTCTTC CASSWSLESYNEQFF
TRBJ2-7 NA medium-sized TRBV7-9 TGTGCCAGCAGTTTCCTCCGCTACTCACCCTACGAGCAGTACTTC CASSFLRYSPYEQYF
TRBJ2-3 NA NA TRBV2 TGTGCCAGTAGTTGGCGGACTAGCACAGATACGCAGTATTTT CASSWRTSTDTQYF
TRBJ1-4 NA NA TRBV5-1 TGCGCCAGCAGCTTGGGGGGGTCTAATGAAAAACTGTTTTTT CASSLGGSNEKLFF
TRBJ2-7 NA NA TRBV7-9 TGTGCCAGCAGTAGGTTAACCTACGAGCAGTACTTC CASSRLTYEQYF
TRBJ2-2 TRBD1 NA TRBV11-2 TGTGCCAGCAGCTATCGACAGGGCGGCACCGGGGAGCTGTTTTTT CASSYRQGGTGELFF
TRBJ2-2 TRBD2 few TRBV18 TGTGCCAGCTCATTCGGACTAGCGGGAGATATCGGGGAGCTGTTTTTT CASSFGLAGDIGELFF
TRBJ1-1 NA NA TRBV6-5 TGTGCCAGCAGTCCTAGGAACACTGAAGCTTTCTTT CASSPRNTEAFF
TRBJ2-7 TRBD2 NA TRBV18 TGTGCCAGCTCACCTCCGGGACTAGGCTACGAGCAGTACTTC CASSPPGLGYEQYF
TRBJ2-1 NA NA TRBV7-2 TGTGCCAGCAAGCCGGGGCACCAGAACAATGAGCAGTTCTTC CASKPGHQNNEQFF
TRBJ1-1 NA NA TRBV14 TGTGCCAGCAGCCAGGTTCAGAAAGGGAACACTGAAGCTTTCTTT CASSQVQKGNTEAFF
TRBJ2-7 NA few TRBV6-5 TGTGCCAGCAGTCCACAGGGACCCTACGAGCAGTACTTC CASSPQGPYEQYF
TRBJ1-1 NA NA TRBV29-1 TGCAGCGTTCGACCGTCCTTGAACACTGAAGCTTTCTTT CSVRPSLNTEAFF
TRBJ2-7 TRBD2 NA TRBV5-1 TGCGCCAGCAGCGTTAGCGGGACCTACGAGCAGTACTTC CASSVSGTYEQYF
TRBJ2-7 NA NA TRBV28 TGTGCCAGCAGTCTTGGGACCTACGAGCAGTACTTC CASSLGTYEQYF
TRBJ2-2 TRBD2 NA TRBV7-6 TGTGCCAGCAGCTGGACTAGCGGGAGGGGCACCGGGGAGCTGTTTTTT CASSWTSGRGTGELFF
TRBJ2-7 TRBD1 NA TRBV28 TGTGCCAGCAGCTCTGCGGACAGGTTCGACGGGCAGTACTTC CASSSADRFDGQYF
TRBJ2-7 TRBD1 once TRBV7-8 TGTGCCAGCAGCCACCGAGAAACAGGGGGCGGGAACGAGCAGTACTTC CASSHRETGGGNEQYF
TRBJ2-7 TRBD1 NA TRBV30 TGTGCCTGGGATATCCAGGGGGCGATTAAGTACGAGCAGTACTTC CAWDIQGAIKYEQYF
TRBJ2-5 NA NA TRBV29-1 TGCAGCCTTGGGCTGGCGGCTCAAGAGACCCAGTACTTC CSLGLAAQETQYF
TRBJ2-7 TRBD1 NA TRBV19 TGTGCCAGTAGTCTTCCGGGACAGGGTTACGAGCAGTACTTC CASSLPGQGYEQYF
TRBJ1-3 NA NA TRBV5-1 TGCGCCAGCAGCGGAGGGCCCTCTCGGAACACCATATATTTT CASSGGPSRNTIYF
TRBJ2-3 NA NA TRBV7-2 TGTGCCAGCAGCTTAGGTGGTTCTTTCCTCACAGATACGCAGTATTTT CASSLGGSFLTDTQYF
TRBJ2-2 NA NA TRBV29-1 TGCAGCGTTTTACAGGGGAACACCGGGGAGCTGTTTTTT CSVLQGNTGELFF
TRBJ2-5 NA NA TRBV5-1 TGCGCCAGCAGCTTGCAGGGTGAGGAGACCCAGTACTTC CASSLQGEETQYF
TRBJ2-3 TRBD1 NA TRBV7-6 TGTGCCAGCAGCTTTTACAGGGGGCTCACAGATACGCAGTATTTT CASSFYRGLTDTQYF
TRBJ2-7 TRBD2 NA TRBV6-1 TGTGCCAGCAGTGAACCGGGACTAGCGGGAGGAGGGCACTTC CASSEPGLAGGGHF
TRBJ2-1 TRBD2 NA TRBV7-2 TGTGCCAGCAGCTTAATTAGCGGGAGCTACAATGAGCAGTTCTTC CASSLISGSYNEQFF
TRBJ1-5 NA many TRBV6-5 TGTGCCAGCGGAAGGCACAATCAGCCCCAGCATTTT CASGRHNQPQHF
TRBJ2-7 NA NA TRBV6-1 TGTGCCAGCAGTGAAGCGCCGGCAAATCGGATCTACGAGCAGTACTTC CASSEAPANRIYEQYF
TRBJ2-1 TRBD2 NA TRBV28 TGTGCCAGCAGAACGACTAGCGGGGAATACAATGAGCAGTTCTTC CASRTTSGEYNEQFF
TRBJ2-1 TRBD2 NA TRBV4-1 TGCGCCAGCAGCCCGGGACTAGCGGAGTACAATGAGCAGTTCTTC CASSPGLAEYNEQFF
TRBJ2-7 TRBD1 NA TRBV5-1 TGCGCCAGCAGCTTGGGTCAGGGGGCTATCTACGAGCAGTACTTC CASSLGQGAIYEQYF
TRBJ2-3 TRBD2 NA TRBV15 TGTGCCACCAGCAGAGATCAGGGTAGCGGGAGGGCCGGGGCAGATACGCAGTATTTT CATSRDQGSGRAGADTQYF
TRBJ2-1 NA NA TRBV5-1 TGCGCCAGCAGCTTGGAAGTGGGAGGCTCCTACAATGAGCAGTTCTTC CASSLEVGGSYNEQFF
TRBJ1-1 NA NA TRBV5-1 TGCGCCAGCAGCCAGGCGGGGGGGCGGTATGAAGCTTTCTTT CASSQAGGRYEAFF
TRBJ2-7 NA NA TRBV4-1 TGCGCCAGCAGCCATCCCCACCTGAGGGGTACAGCCGAGCAGTACTTC CASSHPHLRGTAEQYF
TRBJ2-7 TRBD2 NA TRBV2 TGTGCCAGCAGTCTGAGCGGGAGCAACGCCTACGAGCAGTACTTC CASSLSGSNAYEQYF
TRBJ1-3 NA NA TRBV6-5 TGTGCCAGCAGTACCCGGGGGGCTGGAAACACCATATATTTT CASSTRGAGNTIYF
TRBJ1-5 NA once TRBV6-1 TGTGCCAGCAGTGCTGAGGGGAATCAGCCCCAGCATTTT CASSAEGNQPQHF
TRBJ1-2 NA NA TRBV7-3 TGTGCCAGCAGTTTTACAGGAGGCTATGGCTACACCTTC CASSFTGGYGYTF
TRBJ2-7 TRBD1 NA TRBV11-2 TGTGCCAGCAGTCTAGCAGGGGGTACCTACGAGCAGTACTTC CASSLAGGTYEQYF
TRBJ2-1 TRBD1 NA TRBV5-1 TGCGCCAGCAGCTTCAGGGGGCCCCCCCATATGTACAATGAGCAGTTCTTC CASSFRGPPHMYNEQFF
TRBJ2-1 TRBD2 NA TRBV29-1 TGCAGCGTTACAGGACTAGCGGGAGGTCAGTACAATGAGCAGTTCTTC CSVTGLAGGQYNEQFF
TRBJ1-4 TRBD1 NA TRBV6-1 TGTGCCAGCTCGACAGGGGGCTTTGATGAAAAACTGTTTTTT CASSTGGFDEKLFF
TRBJ2-5 TRBD1 NA TRBV15 TGTGCCACCAGCAGAGATTGGGACAGGGGAATGGTATTGGAGACCCAGTACTTC CATSRDWDRGMVLETQYF
TRBJ2-3 TRBD2 NA TRBV5-1 TGCGCCAGCAGCTTGGAAGGCGGGAGGGCCGCAGATACGCAGTATTTT CASSLEGGRAADTQYF
TRBJ1-1 TRBD1 NA TRBV27 TGTGCCAGCAGTCGGGGACAGGGGAACACTGAAGCTTTCTTT CASSRGQGNTEAFF
TRBJ1-5 NA once TRBV27 TGTGCCAGCAGTCAGACAGAGTATCAGCCCCAGCATTTT CASSQTEYQPQHF
TRBJ2-7 TRBD1 NA TRBV4-2 TGTGCCAGCAGCCAAGAAGGGGGACAGGGGTACGAGCAGTACTTC CASSQEGGQGYEQYF
TRBJ2-7 NA NA TRBV6-5 TGTGCCAGCAGCCTAGGACCGTCCTACGAGCAGTACTTC CASSLGPSYEQYF
TRBJ1-2 NA NA TRBV19 TGTGCCAGTAGTACTGGTACCAGAGGCTATGGCTACACCTTC CASSTGTRGYGYTF
TRBJ1-1 NA once TRBV6-5 TGTGCCAGCAGTTACGCACTAGGGATGAACACTGAAGCTTTCTTT CASSYALGMNTEAFF
TRBJ1-2 NA NA TRBV30 TGTGCCTGGACCGGGGAAAACTATGGCTACACCTTC CAWTGENYGYTF
TRBJ2-5 NA NA TRBV18 TGTGCCAGCTCACCCGACCCGGGGGAGACCCAGTACTTC CASSPDPGETQYF
TRBJ2-4 TRBD1 once TRBV18 TGTGCCAGCTCACCGGGACAGGGGGCGAACATTCAGTACTTC CASSPGQGANIQYF
TRBJ1-1 NA many TRBV5-1 TGCGCCAGCAGCTTGGAGACAGGGAACACTGAAGCTTTCTTT CASSLETGNTEAFF